The rows below give T cell receptor beta chains drawn from one sample of a study of OX40 agonist ivuxolimab in advanced cancers. The assay was immunoSEQ multiplex PCR, and TCRdb's table has in-frame clones only and misses some. The data hold approximately 37,000 clones, with around 90% observed a single time. Sample: CD4+ or CD8+ T cells sorted from blood, taken in a trial of the OX40 agonist ivuxolimab. The receptors shown here come from an adult with an advanced solid tumor such as melanoma, head and neck, liver or kidney cancer. CDR3s include the opening cysteine and the closing phenylalanine or tryptophan. D genes are given only for firm matches. The size entry is marked missing in some rows and otherwise reads once, few, many or a size class.

length	D	V	J	size	DNA	CDR3
15	NA	TRBV6-6	TRBJ2-5	NA	TGTGCCAGCAGTAGTGGACAGTTCCTGGTAGAGACCCAGTACTTC	CASSSGQFLVETQYF
16	NA	TRBV7-9	TRBJ1-2	NA	TGTGCCAGCAGCCCGCGGTCGATACCCCGCCTACTAAGCTACACCTTC	CASSPRSIPRLLSYTF
16	TRBD2	TRBV19	TRBJ2-1	NA	TGTGCCAGTAGTACTTTTATAGCGGGAGGGTACAATGAGCAGTTCTTC	CASSTFIAGGYNEQFF
17	TRBD1	TRBV6-1	TRBJ2-2	NA	TGTGCCAGCAGTGGGATCGAAGGGACAGGGTGGACCGGGGAGCTGTTTTTT	CASSGIEGTGWTGELFF
18	NA	TRBV12-5	TRBJ2-7	NA	TGTGCTAGTGGTTTCTCCACCCTGGGGCGAAGCAGGAGCTACGAGCAGTACTTC	CASGFSTLGRSRSYEQYF
14	NA	TRBV19	TRBJ1-2	few	TGTGCCAGTAGTATCGGCAGGGTCCTCTATGGCTACACCTTC	CASSIGRVLYGYTF
14	NA	TRBV27	TRBJ2-7	NA	TGTGCCAGCAGTTTAGGGCAGAACCTCTACGAGCAGTACTTC	CASSLGQNLYEQYF
15	TRBD2	TRBV9	TRBJ2-1	NA	TGTGCCAGCAGCGGGACTAGCGGGGCCTACAATGAGCAGTTCTTC	CASSGTSGAYNEQFF
16	TRBD2	TRBV2	TRBJ2-7	NA	TGTGCCAGCAGTGTTTTTGGGACTAGCCTAGCCTACGAGCAGTACTTC	CASSVFGTSLAYEQYF
16	NA	TRBV27	TRBJ2-1	NA	TGTGCCAGCAGTCCTCTACTAACTATTGGTATTTATGAGCAGTTCTTC	CASSPLLTIGIYEQFF
15	TRBD1	TRBV5-4	TRBJ1-2	NA	TGTGCCAGCAGCACTACAGGGGAGGGGGTGCGGGGCTACACCTTC	CASSTTGEGVRGYTF
15	NA	TRBV11-1	TRBJ2-2	NA	TGTGCCAGCAGCCCATTGGGGGGGGCTCCCGGGGAGCTGTTTTTT	CASSPLGGAPGELFF
15	NA	TRBV29-1	TRBJ1-2	NA	TGCAGCGTTCCCCCGGAGGCTGTAGGGAAGGATGGCTACACCTTC	CSVPPEAVGKDGYTF
15	NA	TRBV14	TRBJ1-2	few	TGTGCCAGCAGCCCTAGGGCCCCCTATCCCCTTGGCTACACCTTC	CASSPRAPYPLGYTF
14	NA	TRBV6-5	TRBJ1-5	NA	TGTGCCAGCAGTTCCGTCGACGGGGGTCAGCCCCAGCATTTT	CASSSVDGGQPQHF
15	TRBD2	TRBV9	TRBJ2-1	NA	TGTGCCAGCACCGCCGGGACTAGCTCCTACAATGAGCAGTTCTTC	CASTAGTSSYNEQFF
13	NA	TRBV6-4	TRBJ2-5	NA	TGTGCCAGCGGAGGGACAGACCAAGAGACCCAGTACTTC	CASGGTDQETQYF
14	NA	TRBV6-4	TRBJ1-5	NA	TGTGCCAGCAGCCTACAGGATTCCAATCAGCCCCAGCATTTT	CASSLQDSNQPQHF
15	NA	TRBV21-1	TRBJ1-2	NA	TGTGCCAGCAGCACACCGGGGACGGGGGGATATGGCTACACCTTC	CASSTPGTGGYGYTF
14	NA	TRBV19	TRBJ2-7	NA	TGTGCCAGTAGTATATCTGGGGATCTCTACGAGCAGTACTTC	CASSISGDLYEQYF
11	NA	TRBV29-1	TRBJ2-2	NA	TGCAGCGTTGATGACACCGGGGAGCTGTTTTTT	CSVDDTGELFF
15	TRBD1	TRBV7-8	TRBJ1-2	NA	TGTGCCAGCACCCCCGGGACAGTCGACCCCTATGGCTACACCTTC	CASTPGTVDPYGYTF
12	NA	TRBV19	TRBJ1-1	NA	TGTGCCAGTAGTATATTACAGGGAGAAGCTTTCTTT	CASSILQGEAFF
15	TRBD2	TRBV9	TRBJ2-1	NA	TGTGCCAGCAGCGTAGGAGGGACTAGCTTCAATGAGCAGTTCTTC	CASSVGGTSFNEQFF
15	NA	TRBV19	TRBJ2-5	NA	TGTGCCAGTAGTACACGCACTCGGGGGACAGAGACCCAGTACTTC	CASSTRTRGTETQYF
15	NA	TRBV4-1	TRBJ1-1	once	TGCGCCAGCAGCCAGCGAACTGCAGGGTACACTGAAGCTTTCTTT	CASSQRTAGYTEAFF
16	NA	TRBV7-8	TRBJ2-1	NA	TGTGCCAGCAGCTTAGTCACTAGTAGTCTCTACAATGAGCAGTTCTTC	CASSLVTSSLYNEQFF
19	TRBD2	TRBV7-8	TRBJ2-3	NA	TGTGCCAGCAGCCAGACAGGGCGCGGGAGGGAGTGGGGTGCAGATACGCAGTATTTT	CASSQTGRGREWGADTQYF
17	TRBD1	TRBV5-1	TRBJ1-4	NA	TGCGCCAGCAGCACATGGCCGGATCAGGGGGGAAATGAAAAACTGTTTTTT	CASSTWPDQGGNEKLFF